This section outlines one TCR beta chain sequence together with its context. The entry originates in a study of blood T cell repertoires in COVID-19. The length of the CDR3 is 15 residues. CDR1 and CDR2 (germline): MDHEN, SYDVKM. V was pared by 4 bases and J by 3 bases, with 15 bases between. Clones were read by immunoSEQ multiplex PCR, and TCRdb kept only the in-frame ones, dropping some. The table has 200,000 to 250,000 clones, approximately 85% seen once. V is TRBV28 and J is TRBJ1-1; possible D gene TRBD1, 6 bases. Sequencing input: peripheral blood. This TCR was recovered from a man aged 45 to 65 with COVID-19, enrolled during active disease. The CDR3 reads CASSSPGQGYTEAFF. CDR3 DNA sequence: TGTGCCAGCAGTTCTCCGGGACAAGGCTACACTGAAGCTTTCTTT.